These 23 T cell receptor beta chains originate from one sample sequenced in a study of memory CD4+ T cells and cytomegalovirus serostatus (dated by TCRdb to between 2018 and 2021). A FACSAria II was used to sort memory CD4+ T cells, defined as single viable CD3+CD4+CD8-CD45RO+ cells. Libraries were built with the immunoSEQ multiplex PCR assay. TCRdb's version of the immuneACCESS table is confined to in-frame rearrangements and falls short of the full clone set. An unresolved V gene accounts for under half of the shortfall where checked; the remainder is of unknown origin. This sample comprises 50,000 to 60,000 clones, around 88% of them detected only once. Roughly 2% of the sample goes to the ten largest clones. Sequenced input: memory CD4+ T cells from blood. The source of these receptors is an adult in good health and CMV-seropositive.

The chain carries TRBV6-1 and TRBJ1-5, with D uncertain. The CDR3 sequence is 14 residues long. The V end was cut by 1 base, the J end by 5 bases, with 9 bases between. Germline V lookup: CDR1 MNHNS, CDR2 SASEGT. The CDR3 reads CASSEGYRDQPQHF. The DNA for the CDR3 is TGTGCCAGCAGTGAAGGTTATAGAGATCAGCCCCAGCATTTT.

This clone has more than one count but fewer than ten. CDR3 sequence (DNA): TGTGCCAGCAGCTTAGCGCAGGGAAACTATGGCTACACCTTC. Translated: CASSLAQGNYGYTF. The genes are TRBV7-8 and TRBJ1-2; D perhaps matches TRBD1 (5 bases). This CDR3 is 14 amino acids long. The germline V and J ends were trimmed by 0 bases and 2 bases, with 7 bases remaining between them. Germline CDR1 reads SGHVS; CDR2 reads FQNEAQ.

The CDR3, as DNA: TGTGCCACCGAGCGATTCGTAAGACAGAGTAACTATGGCTACACCTTC. Translated: CATERFVRQSNYGYTF. The chain recombines TRBV2 with TRBJ1-2; the D gene is possibly TRBD1 (5 bases). CDR1 is SNHLY, CDR2 FYNNEI, per germline. CDR3 length: 16 amino acids. V was pared by 10 bases and J by 1 base, with 22 bases between. The full variable domain, its missing parts supplied by reference TRBV2 and TRBJ1-2, is EPEVTQTPSHQVTQMGQEVILRCVPISNHLYFYWYRQILGQKVEFLVSFYNNEISEKSEIFDDQFSVERPDGSNFTLKIRSTKLEDSAMYFCATERFVRQSNYGYTFGSGTRLTVV.

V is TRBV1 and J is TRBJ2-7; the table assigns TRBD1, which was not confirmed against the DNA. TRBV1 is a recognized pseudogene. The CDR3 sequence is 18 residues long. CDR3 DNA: TGCACCAGCAGCCAAGCCGCTGCAGGGCAGGCCCCTGCCTACGAGCAGTACTTC. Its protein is CTSSQAAAGQAPAYEQYF.

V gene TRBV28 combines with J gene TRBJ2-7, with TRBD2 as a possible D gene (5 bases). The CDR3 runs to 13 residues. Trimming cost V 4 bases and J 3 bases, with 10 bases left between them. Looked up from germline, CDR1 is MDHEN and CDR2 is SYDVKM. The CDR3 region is CASSYGVGYEQYF. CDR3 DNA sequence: TGTGCCAGCAGTTACGGGGTCGGCTACGAGCAGTACTTC. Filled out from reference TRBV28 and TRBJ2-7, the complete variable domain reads DVKVTQSSRYLVKRTGEKVFLECVQDMDHENMFWYRQDPGLGLRLIYFSYDVKMKEKGDIPEGYSVSREKKERFSLILESASTNQTSMYLCASSYGVGYEQYFGPGTRLTVT.

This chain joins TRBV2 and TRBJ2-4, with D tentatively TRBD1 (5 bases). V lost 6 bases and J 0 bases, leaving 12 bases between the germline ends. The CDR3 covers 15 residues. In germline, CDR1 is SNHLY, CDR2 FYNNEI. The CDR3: CASRLQELAKNIQYF. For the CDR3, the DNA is TGTGCCAGCAGGCTACAGGAGCTAGCCAAAAACATTCAGTACTTC.

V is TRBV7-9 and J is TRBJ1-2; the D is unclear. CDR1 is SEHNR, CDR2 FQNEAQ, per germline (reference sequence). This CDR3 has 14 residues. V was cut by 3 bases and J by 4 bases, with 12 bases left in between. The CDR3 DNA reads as TGTGCCAGCAGCTTTGGACGGGAAAGCTATGGCTACACCTTC. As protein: CASSFGRESYGYTF.

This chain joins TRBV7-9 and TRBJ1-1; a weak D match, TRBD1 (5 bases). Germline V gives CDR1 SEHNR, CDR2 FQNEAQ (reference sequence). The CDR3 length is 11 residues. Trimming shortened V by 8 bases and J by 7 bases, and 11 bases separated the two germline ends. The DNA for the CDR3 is TGTGCCAGCCAAGGGGCGCTTGAAGCTTTCTTT. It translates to CASQGALEAFF.

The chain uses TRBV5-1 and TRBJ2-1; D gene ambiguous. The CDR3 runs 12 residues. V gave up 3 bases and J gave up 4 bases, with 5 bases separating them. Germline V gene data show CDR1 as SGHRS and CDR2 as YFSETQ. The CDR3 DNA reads TGCGCCAGCAGCTCGAATTACAATGAGCAGTTCTTC. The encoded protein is CASSSNYNEQFF.

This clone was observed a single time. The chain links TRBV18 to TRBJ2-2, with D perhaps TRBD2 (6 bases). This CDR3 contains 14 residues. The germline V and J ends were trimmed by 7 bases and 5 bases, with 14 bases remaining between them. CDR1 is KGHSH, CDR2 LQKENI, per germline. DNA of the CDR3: TGTGCCAGCTACCTGGCAGGGAGGACCGGGGAGCTGTTTTTT. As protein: CASYLAGRTGELFF.

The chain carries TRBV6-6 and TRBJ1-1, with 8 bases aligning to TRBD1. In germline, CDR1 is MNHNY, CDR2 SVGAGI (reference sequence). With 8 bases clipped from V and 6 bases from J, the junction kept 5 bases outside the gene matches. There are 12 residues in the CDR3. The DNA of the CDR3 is TGTGCCAGCCGAGGACAGGGCCCTGAAGCTTTCTTT. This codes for CASRGQGPEAFF.

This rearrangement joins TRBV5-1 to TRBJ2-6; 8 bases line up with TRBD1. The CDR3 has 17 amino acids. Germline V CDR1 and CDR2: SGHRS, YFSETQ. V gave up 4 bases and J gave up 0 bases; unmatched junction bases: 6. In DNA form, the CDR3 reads TGCGCCAGCAGCCAACTGACAGGGGACTCTGGGGCCAACGTCCTGACTTTC. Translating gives CASSQLTGDSGANVLTF. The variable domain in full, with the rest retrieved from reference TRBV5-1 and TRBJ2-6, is KAGVTQTPRYLIKTRGQQVTLSCSPISGHRSVSWYQQTPGQGLQFLFEYFSETQRNKGNFPGRFSGRQFSNSRSEMNVSTLELGDSALYLCASSQLTGDSGANVLTFGAGSRLTVL.

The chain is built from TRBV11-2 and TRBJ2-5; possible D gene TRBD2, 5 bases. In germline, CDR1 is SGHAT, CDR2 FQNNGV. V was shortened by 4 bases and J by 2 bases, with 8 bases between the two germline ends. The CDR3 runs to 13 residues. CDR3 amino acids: CASSSDLQETQYF. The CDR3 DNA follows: TGTGCCAGCAGCTCGGACTTACAAGAGACCCAGTACTTC.

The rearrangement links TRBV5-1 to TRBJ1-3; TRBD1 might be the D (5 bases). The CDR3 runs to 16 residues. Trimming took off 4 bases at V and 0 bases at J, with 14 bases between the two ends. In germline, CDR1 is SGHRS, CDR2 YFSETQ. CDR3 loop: CASSPGLISSGNTIYF. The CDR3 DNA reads TGCGCCAGCAGCCCGGGACTGATTAGCTCTGGAAACACCATATATTTT.

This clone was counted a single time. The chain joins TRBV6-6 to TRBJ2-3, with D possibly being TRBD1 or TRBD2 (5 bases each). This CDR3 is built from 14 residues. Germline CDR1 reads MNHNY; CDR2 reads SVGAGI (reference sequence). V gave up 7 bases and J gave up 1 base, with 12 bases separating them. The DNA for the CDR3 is TGTGCCAGCAAACCCCGAGGGGGCACAGATACGCAGTATTTT. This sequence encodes CASKPRGGTDTQYF.

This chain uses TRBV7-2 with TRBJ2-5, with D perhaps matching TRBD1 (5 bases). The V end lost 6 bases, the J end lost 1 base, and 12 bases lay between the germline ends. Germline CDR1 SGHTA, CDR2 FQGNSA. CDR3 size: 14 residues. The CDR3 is CASSPPRVQETQYF. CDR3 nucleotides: TGTGCCAGCAGTCCCCCCAGGGTCCAAGAGACCCAGTACTTC.

As DNA, the CDR3 is TGTGCCAGTAGGGGACAGGGAAGTGGCACTGAAGCTTTCTTT. This codes for CASRGQGSGTEAFF. V gene TRBV19 combines with J gene TRBJ1-1; 9 bases fit TRBD1. This CDR3 has 14 amino acids. V trimming: 6 bases; J trimming: 4 bases; junction bases outside the gene matches: 6. The germline V gene has CDR1 LNHDA and CDR2 SQIVND (reference sequence).

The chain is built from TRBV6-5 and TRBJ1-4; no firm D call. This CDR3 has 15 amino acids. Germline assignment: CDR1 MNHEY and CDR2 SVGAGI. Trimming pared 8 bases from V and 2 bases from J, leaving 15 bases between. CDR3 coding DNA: TGTGCCAGCCCTCAAGAGAGGTCGACTAATGAAAAACTGTTTTTT. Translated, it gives CASPQERSTNEKLFF.

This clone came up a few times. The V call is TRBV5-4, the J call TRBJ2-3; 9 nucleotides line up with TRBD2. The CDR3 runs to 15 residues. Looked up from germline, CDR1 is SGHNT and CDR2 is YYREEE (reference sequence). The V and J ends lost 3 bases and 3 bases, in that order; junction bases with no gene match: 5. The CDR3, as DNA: TGTGCCAGCAGCTCCTATAGCGGGAGAACAGATACGCAGTATTTT. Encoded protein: CASSSYSGRTDTQYF.

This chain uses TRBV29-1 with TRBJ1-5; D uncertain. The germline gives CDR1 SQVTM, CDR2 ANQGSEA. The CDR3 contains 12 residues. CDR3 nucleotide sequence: TGCTCGGTCAGATTCGGCAATCAGCCCCAGCATTTT. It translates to CSVRFGNQPQHF.

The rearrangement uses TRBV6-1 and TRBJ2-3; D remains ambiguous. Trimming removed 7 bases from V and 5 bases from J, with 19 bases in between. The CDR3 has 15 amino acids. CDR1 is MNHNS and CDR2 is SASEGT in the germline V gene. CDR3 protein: CASTPNAAPQDTQYF. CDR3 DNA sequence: TGTGCCAGCACCCCCAACGCGGCACCGCAAGATACGCAGTATTTT.

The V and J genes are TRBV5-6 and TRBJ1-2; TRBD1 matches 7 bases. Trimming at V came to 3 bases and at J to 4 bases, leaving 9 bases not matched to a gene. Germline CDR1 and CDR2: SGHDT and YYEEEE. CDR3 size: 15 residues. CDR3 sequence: CASSSIQGLTYGYTF. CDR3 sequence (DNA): TGTGCCAGCAGCTCCATACAGGGGTTGACCTATGGCTACACCTTC.

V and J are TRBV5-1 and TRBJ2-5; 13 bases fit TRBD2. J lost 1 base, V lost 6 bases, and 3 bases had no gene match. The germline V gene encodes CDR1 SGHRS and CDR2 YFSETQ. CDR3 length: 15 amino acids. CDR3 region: CASMGLAGPQETQYF. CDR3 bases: TGCGCCAGCATGGGACTAGCGGGGCCCCAAGAGACCCAGTACTTC. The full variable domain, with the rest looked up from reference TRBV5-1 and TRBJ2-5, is KAGVTQTPRYLIKTRGQQVTLSCSPISGHRSVSWYQQTPGQGLQFLFEYFSETQRNKGNFPGRFSGRQFSNSRSEMNVSTLELGDSALYLCASMGLAGPQETQYFGPGTRLLVL.